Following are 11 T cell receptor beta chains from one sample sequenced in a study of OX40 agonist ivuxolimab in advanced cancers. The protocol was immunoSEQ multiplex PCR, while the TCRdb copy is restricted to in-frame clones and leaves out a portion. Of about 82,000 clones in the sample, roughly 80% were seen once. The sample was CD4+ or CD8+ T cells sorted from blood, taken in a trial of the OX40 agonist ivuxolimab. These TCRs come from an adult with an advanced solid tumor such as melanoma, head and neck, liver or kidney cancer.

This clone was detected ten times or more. CDR3 region: CASSLAGQPQHF. In DNA, the CDR3 is TGTGCCAGCAGTTTGGCGGGGCAGCCCCAGCATTTT. The V and J genes are TRBV27 and TRBJ1-5, with D unclear. Germline V lookup: CDR1 MNHEY, CDR2 SMNVEV (reference sequence). V lost 3 bases, J lost 7 bases, and 7 bases lay in between. The CDR3 runs to 12 residues.

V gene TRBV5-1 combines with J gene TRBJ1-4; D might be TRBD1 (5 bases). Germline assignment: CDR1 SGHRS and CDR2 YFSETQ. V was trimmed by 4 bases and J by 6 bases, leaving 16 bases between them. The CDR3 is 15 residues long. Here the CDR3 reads CASSLGDGAHEKLFF. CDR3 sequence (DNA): TGCGCCAGCAGCCTGGGTGACGGGGCACATGAAAAACTGTTTTTT.

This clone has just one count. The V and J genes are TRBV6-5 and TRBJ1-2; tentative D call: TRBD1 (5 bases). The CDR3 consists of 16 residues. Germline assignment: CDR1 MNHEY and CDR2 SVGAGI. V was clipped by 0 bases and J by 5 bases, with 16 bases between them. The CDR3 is CASSYSGPGREYGYTF. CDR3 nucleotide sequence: TGTGCCAGCAGTTACTCGGGGCCAGGCCGCGAGTATGGCTACACCTTC.

CDR3 in amino acids: CASSLGPMGVPTDTQYF. The CDR3, as DNA: TGCGCCAGCAGCTTGGGGCCAATGGGGGTCCCCACAGATACGCAGTATTTT. The chain is built from TRBV5-1 and TRBJ2-3; either TRBD1 or TRBD2 may fit D (5 bases each). Trimming stripped 0 bases from V and 2 bases from J, with 16 bases between. Germline V gives CDR1 SGHRS, CDR2 YFSETQ. The CDR3 covers 17 residues.

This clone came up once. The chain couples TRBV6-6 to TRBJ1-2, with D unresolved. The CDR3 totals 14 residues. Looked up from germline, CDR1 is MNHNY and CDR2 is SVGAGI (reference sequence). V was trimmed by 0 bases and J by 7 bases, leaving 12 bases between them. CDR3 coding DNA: TGTGCCAGCAGTTACTCCGGGGAGGCTGCTGGCTACACCTTC. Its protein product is CASSYSGEAAGYTF.

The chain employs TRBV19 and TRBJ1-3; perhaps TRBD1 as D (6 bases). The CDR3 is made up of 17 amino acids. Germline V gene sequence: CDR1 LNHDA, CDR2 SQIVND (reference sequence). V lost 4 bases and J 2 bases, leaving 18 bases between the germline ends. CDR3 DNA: TGTGCCAGTAGTAGGGCAGCTTCAGGGGAGCCTGGAAACACCATATATTTT. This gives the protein CASSRAASGEPGNTIYF.

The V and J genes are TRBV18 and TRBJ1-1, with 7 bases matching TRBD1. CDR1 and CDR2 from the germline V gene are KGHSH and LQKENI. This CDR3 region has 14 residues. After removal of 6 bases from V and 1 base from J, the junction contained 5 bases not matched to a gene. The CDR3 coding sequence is TGTGCCAGCTCCCTCGGGACAGAGAACACTGAAGCTTTCTTT. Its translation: CASSLGTENTEAFF.

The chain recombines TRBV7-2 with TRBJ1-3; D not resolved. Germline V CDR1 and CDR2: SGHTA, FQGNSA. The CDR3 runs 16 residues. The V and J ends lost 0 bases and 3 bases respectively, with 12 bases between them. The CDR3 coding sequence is TGTGCCAGCAGCTTAGCGGGCACCGGGTATGGAAACACCATATATTTT. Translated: CASSLAGTGYGNTIYF.

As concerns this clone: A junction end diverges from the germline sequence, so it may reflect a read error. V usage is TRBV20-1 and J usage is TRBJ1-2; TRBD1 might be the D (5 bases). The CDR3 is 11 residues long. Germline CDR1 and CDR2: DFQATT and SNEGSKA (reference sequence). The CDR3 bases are TGCAGTGCTAGCGCCGGGGCCGTTAATTCCTTC. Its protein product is CSASAGAVNSF.

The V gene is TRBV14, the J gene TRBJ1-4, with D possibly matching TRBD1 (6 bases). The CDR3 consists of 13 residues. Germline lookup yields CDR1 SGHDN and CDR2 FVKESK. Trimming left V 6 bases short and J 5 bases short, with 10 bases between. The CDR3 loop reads CASSRGLNEKLFF. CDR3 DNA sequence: TGTGCCAGCAGTCGGGGGCTGAATGAAAAACTGTTTTTT. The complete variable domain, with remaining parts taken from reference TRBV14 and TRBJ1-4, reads EAGVTQFPSHSVIEKGQTVTLRCDPISGHDNLYWYRRVMGKEIKFLLHFVKESKQDESGMPNNRFLAERTGGTYSTLKVQPAELEDSGVYFCASSRGLNEKLFFGSGTQLSVL.

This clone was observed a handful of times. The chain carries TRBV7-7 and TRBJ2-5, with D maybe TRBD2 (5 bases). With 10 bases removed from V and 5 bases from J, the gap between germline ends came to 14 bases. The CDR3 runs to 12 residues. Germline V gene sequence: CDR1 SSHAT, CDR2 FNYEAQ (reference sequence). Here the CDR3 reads CATQGGGETQYF. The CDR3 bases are TGTGCCACCCAAGGAGGAGGCGAGACCCAGTACTTC.